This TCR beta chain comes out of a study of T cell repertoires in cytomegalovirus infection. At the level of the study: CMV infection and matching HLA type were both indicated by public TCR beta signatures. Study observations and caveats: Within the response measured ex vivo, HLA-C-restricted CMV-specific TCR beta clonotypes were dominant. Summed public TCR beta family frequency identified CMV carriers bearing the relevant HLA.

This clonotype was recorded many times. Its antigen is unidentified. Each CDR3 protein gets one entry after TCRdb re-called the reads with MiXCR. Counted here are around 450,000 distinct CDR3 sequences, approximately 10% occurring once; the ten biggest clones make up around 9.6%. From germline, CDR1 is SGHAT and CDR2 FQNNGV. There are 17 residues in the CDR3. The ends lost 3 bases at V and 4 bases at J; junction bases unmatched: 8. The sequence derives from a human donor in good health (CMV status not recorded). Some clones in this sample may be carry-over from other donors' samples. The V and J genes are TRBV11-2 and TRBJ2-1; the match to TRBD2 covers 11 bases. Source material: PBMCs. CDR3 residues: CASSLGLAADLYNEQFF. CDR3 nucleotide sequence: TGTGCCAGCAGCTTGGGACTAGCGGCAGACCTTTACAATGAGCAGTTCTTC.